A single sample gave rise to the 3 T cell receptor beta chains below, sequenced in a study of blood T cells in healthy people across ages. The use of a sample-barcoded 5' primer and a J-beta primer mix characterized a second PCR of roughly 6 to 11 cycles. In TCRdb, the 5' RACE reads were re-called with MiXCR into one record per CDR3 protein. The sample holds more than 700,000 distinct CDR3 sequences, around half seen once. Sequenced input: blood. These receptors were collected from an older man in good health.

This sequence joins TRBV20-1 and TRBJ2-4; possible D gene TRBD2, 5 bases. The germline V and J ends were trimmed by 2 bases and 1 base, with 9 bases remaining between them. Germline V gene sequence: CDR1 DFQATT, CDR2 SNEGSKA (reference sequence). This CDR3 is 14 amino acids long. DNA for the CDR3: TGCAGTGCTAGAAACCCGGGGGCCAAAAACATTCAGTACTTC. The encoded protein is CSARNPGAKNIQYF.

The CDR3 DNA is TGCGCCAGCAGCCTAGGGGCTAGCGGGGTCTCCTACAATGAGCAGTTCTTC. The encoded protein is CASSLGASGVSYNEQFF. The chain couples TRBV5-1 to TRBJ2-1; 9 nucleotides line up with TRBD2. With V trimmed by 4 bases and J by 0 bases, 8 bases remained unmatched. This CDR3 region has 17 residues. Germline values: CDR1 SGHRS, CDR2 YFSETQ.

The chain recombines TRBV18 with TRBJ2-7; 9 bases line up with TRBD2. Germline assignment: CDR1 KGHSH and CDR2 LQKENI. CDR3 length: 16 residues. The V and J ends lost 6 bases and 0 bases, in that order; junction bases with no gene match: 9. The CDR3 sequence is CASSAPSGVSSYEQYF. CDR3 DNA: TGTGCCAGCTCTGCCCCTAGCGGGGTGAGCTCCTACGAGCAGTACTTC.